What follows are 28 T cell receptor beta chains derived from one specimen sequenced in a study of patients and donors after allogeneic stem cell transplantation. MiXCR was run by TCRdb on the RT-PCR reads, yielding one entry per CDR3 protein. The sample shows roughly 960,000 distinct CDR3 sequences, about 20% of them seen only once. The specimen was blood, either unsorted or a sorted T cell fraction (not recorded which). The receptors originated from a human donor who was either an allogeneic HSCT recipient or a stem cell or donor lymphocyte infusion donor (not recorded which). It is not recorded whose cells these are; they may come from a transplant donor.

The chain uses TRBV7-8 and TRBJ1-1, with a tentative D call TRBD1 (5 bases). This CDR3 has 14 residues. CDR1 SGHVS and CDR2 FQNEAQ come from the germline V gene. V was trimmed by 2 bases and J by 1 base, leaving 8 bases between them. This CDR3 is CASSLKGWNTEAFF. CDR3 DNA sequence: TGTGCCAGCAGCTTAAAGGGGTGGAACACTGAAGCTTTCTTT.

This clonotype was picked up a small number of times. This chain links TRBV14 with TRBJ2-3; no clear D. The CDR3 consists of 16 residues. Trimming shortened V by 0 bases and J by 3 bases, and 13 bases separated the two germline ends. Germline CDR1 SGHDN, CDR2 FVKESK. CDR3 in amino acids: CASSQDGGVWTDTQYF. Written as DNA, the CDR3 is TGTGCCAGCAGCCAAGATGGTGGGGTATGGACAGATACGCAGTATTTT.

The chain employs TRBV29-1 and TRBJ2-7; 8 bases map to TRBD2. The germline gives CDR1 SQVTM, CDR2 ANQGSEA. This CDR3 comprises 12 residues. V lost 3 bases, J lost 6 bases, and 4 bases stayed unmatched. This chain's CDR3 is CSVEGLGGEQYF. CDR3 nucleotides: TGCAGCGTTGAGGGACTAGGGGGCGAGCAGTACTTC.

The genes are TRBV11-2 and TRBJ1-3; no clear D. V gave up 1 base and J gave up 7 bases, with 11 bases separating them. Germline loops: CDR1 SGHAT, CDR2 FQNNGV. CDR3 length: 14 residues. The CDR3 spells CASSLVSRPNTIYF. CDR3 in DNA: TGTGCCAGCAGCTTAGTCAGCCGTCCTAACACCATATATTTT.

This chain's CDR3 is CASSQAPIVITNEKLFF. CDR3 nucleotides: TGTGCCAGCAGCCAAGCCCCGATCGTGATAACTAATGAAAAACTGTTTTTT. J is TRBJ1-4 and V is TRBV4-2; D ambiguous. CDR3 length: 17 residues. Germline CDR1 and CDR2: LGHNA and YNFKEQ. Trimming took off 1 base at V and 1 base at J, with 13 bases between the two ends.

The chain has TRBV12-3 or TRBV12-4 and TRBJ2-6; tentative D call: TRBD2 (6 bases). The CDR3 length is 17 residues. Trimming took off 4 bases at V and 2 bases at J, with 15 bases between the two ends. The CDR3: CASSSTAGWAGANVLTF. CDR3 nucleotide sequence: TGTGCCAGCAGTTCCACGGCGGGGTGGGCTGGGGCCAACGTCCTGACTTTC.

This clonotype has a single count. The chain carries TRBV11-3 and TRBJ2-7; a weak D match, TRBD1 (5 bases). This CDR3 has 14 residues. CDR1 and CDR2 from the germline V gene are SGHNT and YENEEA. V was pared by 4 bases and J by 2 bases, with 12 bases between. CDR3 bases: TGTGCCAGCAGCTCTCAGGGTTCTACCTACGAGCAGTACTTC. This encodes CASSSQGSTYEQYF.

There are many counts of this clonotype. This CDR3 is CASSLRDQPQHF. CDR3 coding DNA: TGTGCCAGCAGCCTCCGGGACCAGCCCCAGCATTTT. The V and J genes are TRBV3-1 and TRBJ1-5; D might be TRBD1 (5 bases). CDR1 LGHDT and CDR2 YNNKEL come from the germline V gene (reference sequence). The V gene lost 4 bases and the J gene lost 7 bases, with 8 bases spanning the gap. This CDR3 is 12 amino acids long.

This clonotype came up a few times. The gene calls are TRBV5-1 and TRBJ2-7; TRBD1 matches 8 bases. CDR1 is SGHRS and CDR2 is YFSETQ in the germline V gene. CDR3 length: 15 residues. V dropped 0 bases and J dropped 6; count of bases not matched to a gene: 8. CDR3 loop: CASSLGWTGSGEQYF. The CDR3 region has the DNA TGCGCCAGCAGCTTGGGATGGACAGGGTCTGGCGAGCAGTACTTC.

This clonotype occurred a few times. The J gene is TRBJ2-3, the V gene TRBV9; D might be TRBD1 (5 bases). The V end lost 4 bases, the J end lost 5 bases, and 17 bases lay between the germline ends. The CDR3 has 15 amino acids. Germline loops: CDR1 SGDLS, CDR2 YYNGEE. The CDR3 protein is CASSPNGAVRDTQYF. CDR3 sequence (DNA): TGTGCCAGCAGCCCGAATGGGGCGGTGAGAGATACGCAGTATTTT.

In its sample, this clonotype was seen a few times. The V gene is TRBV5-1, the J gene TRBJ1-2; D uncertain. The CDR3 sequence is 14 residues long. The V gene's germline CDR1 is SGHRS and CDR2 YFSETQ. Trimming stripped 0 bases from V and 1 base from J, with 7 bases between. The CDR3: CASSLESYNYGYTF. CDR3 in DNA: TGCGCCAGCAGCTTGGAGAGTTATAACTATGGCTACACCTTC. The full variable domain, rest sourced from reference TRBV5-1 and TRBJ1-2, is KAGVTQTPRYLIKTRGQQVTLSCSPISGHRSVSWYQQTPGQGLQFLFEYFSETQRNKGNFPGRFSGRQFSNSRSEMNVSTLELGDSALYLCASSLESYNYGYTFGSGTRLTVV.

The chain employs TRBV7-9 and TRBJ2-7; D might be TRBD1 or TRBD2, each matching 5 bases. Germline V gene data show CDR1 as SEHNR and CDR2 as FQNEAQ (reference sequence). The CDR3 runs 14 residues. V lost 3 bases and J lost 2, with 11 bases in between. This chain's CDR3 is CASSFRGETYEQYF. The CDR3 nucleotides read TGTGCCAGCAGCTTTCGAGGGGAAACCTACGAGCAGTACTTC.

The rearrangement joins TRBV4-2 to TRBJ2-5; 7 bases fit TRBD1. J was trimmed by 4 bases and V by 0 bases; bases with no gene match: 5. In germline, CDR1 is LGHNA, CDR2 YNFKEQ. The CDR3 loop spans 15 amino acids. The CDR3 DNA sequence: TGTGCCAGCAGCCAAGAGTCACAGGGGCGAGAGACCCAGTACTTC. Translated, it gives CASSQESQGRETQYF.

The chain has TRBV7-9 and TRBJ2-1; 9 nucleotides line up with TRBD1. V lost 5 bases to trimming and J lost 9 bases; unmatched junction nucleotides: 8. The CDR3 sequence is 14 residues long. The germline V gene encodes CDR1 SEHNR and CDR2 FQNEAQ (reference sequence). The CDR3 here is CASSPGQGKVEQFF. The CDR3 nucleotides read TGTGCCAGCAGCCCGGGACAGGGTAAGGTTGAGCAGTTCTTC.

This clonotype has only a few counts. One junction end does not reproduce the germline sequence, and a read error may be involved. The CDR3 protein is CASSLAGDTTGELFF. The CDR3 nucleotides read TGTGCCAGCAGCCTAGCGGGAGATACCACCGGGGAGCTGTTTTTT. The J gene is TRBJ2-2, the V gene TRBV7-9, with 10 positions matching TRBD2. This CDR3 comprises 15 residues. Germline CDR1 and CDR2: SEHNR and FQNEAQ (reference sequence).

The rearrangement uses TRBV21-1 and TRBJ1-1; the table assigns TRBD1, which was not confirmed against the DNA. TRBV21-1 is noted as a pseudogene. The CDR3 totals 18 residues. In nucleotides, the CDR3 is TGTGCCAGCAGCAAGGCTAAAAGGACAGGGACCATGAACACTGAAGCTTTCTTT. It specifies CASSKAKRTGTMNTEAFF.

This clonotype has just a few counts. This chain connects TRBV29-1 to TRBJ2-3; D is unresolved. The germline gives CDR1 SQVTM, CDR2 ANQGSEA. The CDR3 covers 11 residues. CDR3 protein: CSVTSTDTQYF. CDR3 nucleotide sequence: TGCAGTGTTACCAGCACAGATACGCAGTATTTT.

This clonotype came up many times. The junction does not match germline at one end; this may be a read error. The rearrangement joins TRBV12-3 or TRBV12-4 to TRBJ1-2, with 7 nucleotides matching TRBD1. The CDR3 spans 13 residues. CDR3 sequence (DNA): TGTGCCAGCAGTTCCACTAACCGGGACAGAGGGAACTTC. Its translation: CASSSTNRDRGNF.

The chain carries TRBV7-8 and TRBJ2-5, with a weak D call TRBD1 (6 bases). This CDR3 comprises 15 residues. Germline loops: CDR1 SGHVS, CDR2 FQNEAQ. Trimming removed 5 bases from V and 4 bases from J, with 17 bases in between. The CDR3 loop is CASSHPARGPETQYF. As DNA, the CDR3 is TGTGCCAGCAGCCACCCGGCCAGGGGTCCAGAGACCCAGTACTTC.

This clonotype has a count of ten or more. The chain recombines TRBV4-3 with TRBJ2-7; D is uncertain. CDR3 length: 14 residues. Looked up from germline, CDR1 is LGHNA and CDR2 is YSLEER. V was cut by 0 bases and J by 4 bases, with 10 bases left in between. CDR3 region: CASSQDLGRYEQYF. The CDR3 coding sequence is TGCGCCAGCAGCCAAGATCTAGGCAGATACGAGCAGTACTTC.

The chain has TRBV27 and TRBJ2-1; 8 positions agree with TRBD2. V dropped 10 bases and J dropped 9; count of bases not matched to a gene: 11. This CDR3 has 13 residues. Germline-derived CDR1 and CDR2 are MNHEY and SMNVEV (reference sequence). CDR3 protein: CATARGLEVEQFF. The CDR3 DNA sequence: TGTGCCACCGCTCGGGGACTAGAAGTTGAGCAGTTCTTC.

This clonotype appeared a few times. The chain couples TRBV11-3 to TRBJ2-2; weak D call: TRBD1 (5 bases). From germline, CDR1 is SGHNT and CDR2 YENEEA. The CDR3 has 14 residues. The V end lost 3 bases, the J end lost 3 bases, and 8 bases lay between the germline ends. For the CDR3, the DNA is TGTGCCAGCAGCTTTGGACAATACACCGGGGAGCTGTTTTTT. This sequence encodes CASSFGQYTGELFF.

This rearrangement joins TRBV6-7 to TRBJ2-2, with D unclear. TRBV6-7 is an open reading frame, and its role is uncertain. CDR3 length: 18 amino acids. V was trimmed by 0 bases and J by 4 bases, leaving 18 bases between them. The CDR3 is CASSYSSGPPPTTGELFF. CDR3 nucleotides: TGTGCCAGCAGTTACTCCTCCGGACCCCCCCCGACCACCGGGGAGCTGTTTTTT.

The chain carries TRBV25-1 and TRBJ2-7; TRBD2 aligns across 7 bases. V dropped 5 bases and J dropped 3; count of bases not matched to a gene: 7. In germline, CDR1 is MGHDK, CDR2 SYGVNS. The CDR3 spans 14 residues. The CDR3 here is CASSRAGTLYEQYF. The CDR3 DNA is TGTGCCAGCAGTCGAGCGGGGACGCTCTACGAGCAGTACTTC.

This clonotype was seen a few times. The rearrangement uses TRBV30 and TRBJ2-2, with a weak D call TRBD2 (6 bases). The CDR3 is 12 amino acids. Germline lookup yields CDR1 GTSNPN and CDR2 SVGIG (reference sequence). V shed 2 bases and J shed 6 bases, with 7 bases lying between them. The CDR3 loop reads CAWSPGAGELFF. The CDR3 nucleotides read TGTGCCTGGAGTCCGGGGGCCGGGGAGCTGTTTTTT.

This clonotype occurred a few times. For the CDR3, the DNA is TGCAGCGCCCTAAACCCCAAACAGGGATCTGGAAACACCATATATTTT. Translation gives CSALNPKQGSGNTIYF. The chain uses TRBV29-1 and TRBJ1-3; TRBD1 is a possible D gene (6 bases). The CDR3 is made up of 16 amino acids. Germline V gene data show CDR1 as SQVTM and CDR2 as ANQGSEA. V was clipped by 7 bases and J by 1 base, with 20 bases between them.

In this sample, this clonotype turned up many times. The chain joins TRBV20-1 to TRBJ2-5; TRBD2 aligns across 12 bases. CDR1 is DFQATT, CDR2 SNEGSKA, per germline (reference sequence). The CDR3 runs 14 residues. The ends lost 6 bases at V and 4 bases at J; junction bases unmatched: 6. As DNA, the CDR3 is TGCAGTGCGACGACTAGCGGGAGACTAGAGACCCAGTACTTC. Encoded protein: CSATTSGRLETQYF.

The chain couples TRBV6-5 to TRBJ1-2, with D uncertain. CDR1 is MNHEY, CDR2 SVGAGI, per germline. Deletions cut 4 bases from V and 1 base from J, with 10 bases between. The CDR3 covers 14 residues. CDR3 DNA sequence: TGTGCCAGCAGTTCTCAAGGGATTAACTATGGCTACACCTTC. Its translation: CASSSQGINYGYTF.